This TCR beta chain was found in a study of T cell repertoires in cytomegalovirus infection. Trimming shortened V by 7 bases and J by 2 bases, and 14 bases separated the two germline ends. CDR1 SQVTM and CDR2 ANQGSEA come from the germline V gene. The length of the CDR3 is 13 residues. The table lists this clonotype with many counts. TCRdb re-called the reads through MiXCR, storing one row per CDR3 protein. The repertoire holds about 310,000 distinct CDR3 sequences, with about 9.2% as singletons. The sequence was collected from a human donor in good health (CMV status not recorded). Some clones in this sample may be carry-over from other donors' samples. What was sequenced was PBMCs. The chain couples TRBV29-1 to TRBJ1-2; no clear D gene. The CDR3 spells CSALDPVNYGYTF. In DNA form, the CDR3 reads TGCAGCGCGTTAGACCCAGTGAACTATGGCTACACCTTC.